The clone carrying this T cell receptor beta chain was seen more than once but under ten times. What it binds is unknown. This CDR3 region has 15 residues. Trimming left V 2 bases short and J 2 bases short, with 11 bases between. The data stem from a study of T cell repertoires in cytomegalovirus infection. Study as a whole: Both CMV infection and a matching HLA type were indicated by public TCR beta signatures.

TCRdb recomputed calls from the reads with MiXCR, one row per CDR3 protein. The sample lists fewer than 400,000 distinct CDR3 sequences, over 15% occurring once. General observations from the study: HLA-C-restricted CMV clonotypes gave the most frequent clonotype in two of eight donors. Carriers of CMV and the relevant HLA type were discriminated by public TCR beta frequency.

Sequenced material: PBMCs. This chain uses TRBV12-3 or TRBV12-4 with TRBJ2-3; D is undetermined. The receptor's source is a human donor in good health (CMV status not recorded). Some clones in this sample may be carry-over from other donors' samples. The CDR3, as DNA: TGTGCCAGCAGTTTAAAGCGAGTCGTCACAGATACGCAGTATTTT. Its protein product is CASSLKRVVTDTQYF.